The rows below give T cell receptor beta chains drawn from one sample of a study of cytomegalovirus exposure and HLA in healthy donors. The table came from immunoSEQ multiplex PCR; TCRdb's copy has only in-frame clones and leaves some out. The sample includes 200,000 to 300,000 clones, 84% of them seen just once. Sequenced input: PBMCs. Receptors were obtained from a woman in her thirties or forties in good health and CMV-seropositive. CDR3s include the opening cysteine and the closing phenylalanine or tryptophan. D genes are given only for firm matches. Clone size is stated in some rows and not others, as once, few, many or a class when expanded.

v_gene: TRBV27
j_gene: TRBJ2-1
d_gene: -
abundance: few
CDR3aa: CASTPDGDPRNEQFF
CDR3nt: TGTGCCAGCACCCCAGACGGAGACCCGAGGAATGAGCAGTTCTTC

v_gene: TRBV6-1
j_gene: TRBJ1-1
d_gene: -
abundance: -
CDR3aa: CASSLGTSKAEAFF
CDR3nt: TGTGCCAGCAGTCTAGGGACATCGAAGGCTGAAGCTTTCTTT

v_gene: TRBV10-3
j_gene: TRBJ2-1
d_gene: TRBD2
abundance: -
CDR3aa: CAIRGSGAPNNEQFF
CDR3nt: TGTGCCATCAGGGGTAGCGGGGCGCCCAACAATGAGCAGTTCTTC

v_gene: TRBV30
j_gene: TRBJ1-5
d_gene: -
abundance: -
CDR3aa: CAWRASSGGGSQPQHF
CDR3nt: TGTGCCTGGAGGGCCAGTTCCGGGGGGGGTAGTCAGCCCCAGCATTTT

v_gene: TRBV6-4
j_gene: TRBJ2-1
d_gene: TRBD2
abundance: -
CDR3aa: CASSPGLAGERAYNEQFF
CDR3nt: TGTGCCAGCAGCCCGGGACTAGCGGGAGAAAGGGCCTACAATGAGCAGTTCTTC

v_gene: TRBV7-9
j_gene: TRBJ2-7
d_gene: TRBD2
abundance: few
CDR3aa: CASSLALAGLNEQYF
CDR3nt: TGTGCCAGCAGCTTAGCGCTAGCGGGATTGAACGAGCAGTACTTC

v_gene: TRBV15
j_gene: TRBJ1-1
d_gene: -
abundance: -
CDR3aa: CATSKGMGITEAFF
CDR3nt: TGTGCCACCAGCAAGGGGATGGGAATTACTGAAGCTTTCTTT

v_gene: TRBV10-3
j_gene: TRBJ2-1
d_gene: TRBD2
abundance: -
CDR3aa: CAISEYGASGANNEQFF
CDR3nt: TGTGCCATCAGTGAGTATGGTGCTAGCGGGGCAAACAATGAGCAGTTCTTC

v_gene: TRBV18
j_gene: TRBJ2-7
d_gene: -
abundance: once
CDR3aa: CASSLLPGSSYEQYF
CDR3nt: TGTGCCAGCTCACTTCTACCGGGTTCCTCCTACGAGCAGTACTTC

v_gene: TRBV7-3
j_gene: TRBJ2-5
d_gene: -
abundance: -
CDR3aa: CASSLLSGVSETQYF
CDR3nt: TGTGCCAGCAGCCTCCTATCGGGAGTTTCAGAGACCCAGTACTTC

v_gene: TRBV5-3
j_gene: TRBJ2-1
d_gene: -
abundance: -
CDR3aa: CARSLGFRLAYNEQFF
CDR3nt: TGTGCCAGAAGCTTGGGCTTCCGACTTGCCTACAATGAGCAGTTCTTC

v_gene: TRBV27
j_gene: TRBJ1-2
d_gene: TRBD1
abundance: -
CDR3aa: CASSRGQGLLDGYTF
CDR3nt: TGTGCCAGCAGCAGAGGACAGGGACTTTTGGATGGCTACACCTTC

v_gene: TRBV7-3
j_gene: TRBJ2-2
d_gene: -
abundance: -
CDR3aa: CASSPLRTGELFF
CDR3nt: TGTGCCAGCAGCCCACTGCGCACCGGGGAGCTGTTTTTT

v_gene: TRBV5-1
j_gene: TRBJ2-7
d_gene: TRBD2
abundance: -
CDR3aa: CASSYLGGDQREQYF
CDR3nt: TGCGCCAGCAGCTACCTGGGAGGGGACCAGCGCGAGCAGTACTTC

v_gene: TRBV14
j_gene: TRBJ2-2
d_gene: TRBD2
abundance: -
CDR3aa: CASSQVGTSANTGELFF
CDR3nt: TGTGCCAGCAGCCAAGTCGGGACTAGCGCGAACACCGGGGAGCTGTTTTTT

v_gene: TRBV27
j_gene: TRBJ2-7
d_gene: -
abundance: -
CDR3aa: CASMDNAYEQYF
CDR3nt: TGTGCCAGCATGGACAATGCCTACGAGCAGTACTTC

v_gene: TRBV7-9
j_gene: TRBJ2-7
d_gene: TRBD2
abundance: -
CDR3aa: CASSLEAGESYEQYF
CDR3nt: TGTGCCAGCAGCTTAGAGGCGGGAGAAAGCTACGAGCAGTACTTC

v_gene: TRBV6-1
j_gene: TRBJ1-5
d_gene: -
abundance: -
CDR3aa: CASSEGGFGNQPQHF
CDR3nt: TGTGCCAGCAGTGAGGGGGGATTCGGCAATCAGCCCCAGCATTTT

v_gene: TRBV7-9
j_gene: TRBJ2-1
d_gene: TRBD2
abundance: -
CDR3aa: CSSSSQGRAPYNEQFF
CDR3nt: TGTTCCAGCAGCTCCCAAGGGAGGGCCCCCTACAATGAGCAGTTCTTC

v_gene: TRBV10-3
j_gene: TRBJ2-1
d_gene: -
abundance: -
CDR3aa: CAISGGSSYNEQFF
CDR3nt: TGTGCCATCAGTGGTGGTAGTTCCTACAATGAGCAGTTCTTC

v_gene: TRBV5-4
j_gene: TRBJ2-5
d_gene: TRBD1
abundance: -
CDR3aa: CASSAGQGQDTQYF
CDR3nt: TGTGCCAGCAGCGCCGGACAGGGACAAGATACCCAGTACTTC

v_gene: TRBV11-2
j_gene: TRBJ2-7
d_gene: TRBD1
abundance: -
CDR3aa: CASSLALSGTGSTGQYF
CDR3nt: TGTGCCAGCAGCTTAGCTCTCTCTGGGACAGGGAGTACCGGGCAGTACTTC